The entry that follows covers one TCR beta chain sequence. Antigen specificity is unknown. TCRdb's copy holds only in-frame clones and misses some; the assay was immunoSEQ multiplex PCR. This sample has roughly 60,000 clones; over 90% occur once, and the top ten carry approximately 2.3%. The source of the sample is a study of cytomegalovirus exposure and HLA in healthy donors. Regarding the study as a whole: A list of roughly 160 TCR beta chains associated with cytomegalovirus was given. In vitro assays verified that three CMV-associated chains recognized CMV antigens specifically.

CDR1 SGHTA and CDR2 FQGNSA come from the germline V gene. The CDR3 extends over 15 amino acids. V was clipped by 5 bases and J by 1 base; unmatched bases: 4. The sequence came from a man between 18 and 29 years old in good health and CMV-seronegative. The chain has TRBV7-2 and TRBJ2-2, with TRBD1 matching over 7 bases. The specimen was PBMCs. CDR3 in amino acids: CASSQDRMNTGELFF. Here the CDR3 DNA reads TGTGCCAGCAGCCAGGACAGGATGAACACCGGGGAGCTGTTTTTT.